The clone carrying this T cell receptor (beta chain) was detected once. The antigen is unknown. The sample comes from a study of T cell repertoires in cytomegalovirus infection. Study as a whole: In the study, CMV epitopes included recently identified HLA-C-restricted and well-studied HLA-B-restricted ones. TCR beta signatures that were public indicated CMV infection and matching HLA type. Study-wide results and caveats: HLA-C-restricted CMV-specific TCR beta clonotypes were dominant in the ex vivo response.

TCRdb re-called the reads with MiXCR, one entry per CDR3 protein. The profile shows roughly 500,000 distinct CDR3 sequences, more than 30% of them singletons. The CDR3 spans 15 residues. Germline V gives CDR1 MDHEN, CDR2 SYDVKM. V was shortened by 4 bases and J by 1 base, with 13 bases between the two germline ends. This sequence joins TRBV28 and TRBJ1-1; tentatively, D is TRBD1 (5 bases). The sequences come from cultured PBMCs, collected from culture after CMV antigen stimulation. The source of this sequence is a human donor in good health (CMV status not recorded). Some clones in this sample may be carry-over from other donors' samples. The CDR3 protein is CASSSSRGKNTEAFF. The CDR3 nucleotides read TGTGCCAGCAGTTCCTCTAGGGGAAAGAACACTGAAGCTTTCTTT.